This T cell receptor beta chain was recorded in a study of response to subunit inactivated influenza vaccine. This clonotype appeared many times. Antigen: not known. Each CDR3 protein is one row after TCRdb ran MiXCR on the RT-PCR reads. This sample has hundreds of thousands of distinct CDR3 sequences, with about a sixth found just once. General study results and limits: Seasonal influenza vaccination, on each occasion, was suggested by the authors to recruit few new T cells.

Sequencing used PBMCs from blood, obtained 11 to 12 days after vaccination. The TCR was taken from a man in his fifties who received an inactivated influenza vaccine.

The DNA for the CDR3 is TGCAGCGCCAGCAGGAAAGAGACCCAGTACTTC. The encoded protein is CSASRKETQYF. This chain connects TRBV29-1 to TRBJ2-5, with unresolved D. Trimming stripped 7 bases from V and 3 bases from J, with 9 bases between. The V gene's germline CDR1 is SQVTM and CDR2 ANQGSEA. The CDR3 has 11 amino acids.